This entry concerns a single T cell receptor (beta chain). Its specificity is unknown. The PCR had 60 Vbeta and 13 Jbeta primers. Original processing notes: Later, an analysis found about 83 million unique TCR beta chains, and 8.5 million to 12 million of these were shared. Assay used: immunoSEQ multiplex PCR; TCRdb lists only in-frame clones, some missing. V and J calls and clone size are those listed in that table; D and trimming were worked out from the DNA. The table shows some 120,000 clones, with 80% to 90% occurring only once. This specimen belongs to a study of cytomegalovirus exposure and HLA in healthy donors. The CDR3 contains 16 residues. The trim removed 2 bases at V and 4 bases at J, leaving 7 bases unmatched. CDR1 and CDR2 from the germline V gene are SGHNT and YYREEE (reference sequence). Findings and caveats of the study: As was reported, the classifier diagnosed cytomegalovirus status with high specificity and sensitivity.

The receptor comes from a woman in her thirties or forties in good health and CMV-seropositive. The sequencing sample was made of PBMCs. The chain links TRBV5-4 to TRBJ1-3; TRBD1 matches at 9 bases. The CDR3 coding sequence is TGTGCCAGCAGCTTATTTGGACAGGGGATCGGAAACACCATATATTTT. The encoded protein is CASSLFGQGIGNTIYF.